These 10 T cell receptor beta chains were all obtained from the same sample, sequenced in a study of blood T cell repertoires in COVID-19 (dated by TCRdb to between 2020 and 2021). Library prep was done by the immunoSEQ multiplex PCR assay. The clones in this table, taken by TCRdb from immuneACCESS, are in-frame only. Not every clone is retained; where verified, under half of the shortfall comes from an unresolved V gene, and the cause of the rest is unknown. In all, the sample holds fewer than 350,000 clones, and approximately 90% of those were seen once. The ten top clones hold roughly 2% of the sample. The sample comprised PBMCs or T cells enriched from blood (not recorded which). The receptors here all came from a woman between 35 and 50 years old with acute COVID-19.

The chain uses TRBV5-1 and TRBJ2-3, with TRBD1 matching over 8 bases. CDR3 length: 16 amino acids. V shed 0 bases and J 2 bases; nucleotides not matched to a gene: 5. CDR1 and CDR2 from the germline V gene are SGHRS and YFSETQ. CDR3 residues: CASSLGTGQYTDTQYF. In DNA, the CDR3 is TGCGCCAGCAGCTTGGGGACAGGGCAGTACACAGATACGCAGTATTTT.

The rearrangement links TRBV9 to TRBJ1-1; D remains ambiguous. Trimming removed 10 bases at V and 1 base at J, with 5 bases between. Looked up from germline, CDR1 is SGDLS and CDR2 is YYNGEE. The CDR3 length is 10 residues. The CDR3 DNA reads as TGTGCCCCGGGGAACACTGAAGCTTTCTTT. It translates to CAPGNTEAFF.

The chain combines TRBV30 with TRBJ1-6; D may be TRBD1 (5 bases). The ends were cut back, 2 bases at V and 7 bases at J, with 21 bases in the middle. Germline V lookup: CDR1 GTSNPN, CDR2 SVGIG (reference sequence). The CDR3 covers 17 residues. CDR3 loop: CAWSILSTGGRNSPLHF. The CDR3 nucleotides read TGTGCCTGGAGTATCCTCTCCACGGGGGGGAGGAATTCACCCCTCCACTTT. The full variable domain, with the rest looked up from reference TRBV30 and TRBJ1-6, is SQTIHQWPATLVQPVGSPLSLECTVEGTSNPNLYWYRQAAGRGLQLLFYSVGIGQISSEVPQNLSASRPQDRQFILSSKKLLLSDSGFYLCAWSILSTGGRNSPLHFGNGTRLTVT.

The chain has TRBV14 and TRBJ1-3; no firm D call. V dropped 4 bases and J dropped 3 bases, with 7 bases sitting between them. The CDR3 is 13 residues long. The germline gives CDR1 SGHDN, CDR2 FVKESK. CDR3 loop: CASSPSGGNTIYF. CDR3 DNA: TGTGCCAGCAGCCCCAGTGGTGGAAACACCATATATTTT. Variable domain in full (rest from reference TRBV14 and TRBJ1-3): EAGVTQFPSHSVIEKGQTVTLRCDPISGHDNLYWYRRVMGKEIKFLLHFVKESKQDESGMPNNRFLAERTGGTYSTLKVQPAELEDSGVYFCASSPSGGNTIYFGEGSWLTVV.

CDR3 sequence: CASSSFSGSEAFF. As DNA, the CDR3 is TGTGCCAGCAGTTCGTTTTCCGGGTCGGAAGCTTTCTTT. The chain carries TRBV28 and TRBJ1-1; no definite D call. V was clipped by 4 bases and J by 8 bases, with 14 bases between them. The CDR3 runs 13 residues. Germline V lookup: CDR1 MDHEN, CDR2 SYDVKM.

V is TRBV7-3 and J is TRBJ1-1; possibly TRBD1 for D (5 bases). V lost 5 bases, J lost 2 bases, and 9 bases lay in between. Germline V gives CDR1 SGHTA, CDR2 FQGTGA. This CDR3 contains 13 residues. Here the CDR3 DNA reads TGTGCCAGCAGCCTACAGGATAACACTGAAGCTTTCTTT. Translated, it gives CASSLQDNTEAFF.

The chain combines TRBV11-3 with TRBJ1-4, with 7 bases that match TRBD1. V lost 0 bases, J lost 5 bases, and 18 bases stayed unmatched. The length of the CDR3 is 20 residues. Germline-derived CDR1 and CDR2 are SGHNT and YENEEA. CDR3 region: CASSLDRSLDRVRRNEKLFF. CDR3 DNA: TGTGCCAGCAGCTTAGATCGTTCGTTAGACAGGGTACGACGAAATGAAAAACTGTTTTTT.

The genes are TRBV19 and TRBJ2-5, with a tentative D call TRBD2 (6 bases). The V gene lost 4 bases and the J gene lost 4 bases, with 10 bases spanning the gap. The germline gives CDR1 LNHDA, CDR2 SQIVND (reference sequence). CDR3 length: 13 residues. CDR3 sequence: CASSRGVGETQYF. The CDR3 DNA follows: TGTGCCAGTAGTAGGGGGGTGGGAGAGACCCAGTACTTC.

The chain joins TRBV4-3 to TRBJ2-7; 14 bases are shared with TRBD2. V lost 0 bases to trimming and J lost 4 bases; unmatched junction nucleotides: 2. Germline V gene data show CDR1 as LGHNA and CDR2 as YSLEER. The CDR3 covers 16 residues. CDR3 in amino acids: CASSQEGTSGRYEQYF. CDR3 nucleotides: TGCGCCAGCAGCCAAGAAGGGACTAGCGGGAGATACGAGCAGTACTTC.

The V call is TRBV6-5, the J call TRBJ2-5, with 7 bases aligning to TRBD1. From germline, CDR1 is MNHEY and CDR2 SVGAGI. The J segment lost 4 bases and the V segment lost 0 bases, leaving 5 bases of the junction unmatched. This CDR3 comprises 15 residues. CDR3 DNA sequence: TGTGCCAGCAGTTACTCGGGACAGAGGAGAGAGACCCAGTACTTC. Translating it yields CASSYSGQRRETQYF.